These 30 T cell receptor beta chains originate from one sample sequenced in a study of T cell responses to AZD1222 COVID-19 vaccine. Assay used: immunoSEQ multiplex PCR; TCRdb lists only in-frame clones, some missing. The sample shows 90,000 to 130,000 clones, 70% to 90% of them seen only once. The starting material was peripheral blood, obtained on day 0 of AZD1222 vaccination. Receptors originate from an adult in good health.

J is TRBJ2-3 and V is TRBV5-1; TRBD1 or TRBD2 may be the D gene (5 bases each). V was pared by 7 bases and J by 3 bases, with 18 bases between. CDR1 SGHRS and CDR2 YFSETQ come from the germline V gene. CDR3 size: 15 residues. The DNA for the CDR3 is TGCGCCAGCGCGATGACCGCCGGGGCTACAGATACGCAGTATTTT. Its protein is CASAMTAGATDTQYF.

This chain joins TRBV2 and TRBJ1-4, with D tentatively TRBD1 (5 bases). This CDR3 region has 14 residues. From germline, CDR1 is SNHLY and CDR2 FYNNEI. V was cut by 3 bases and J by 0 bases, with 5 bases left in between. The CDR3 coding sequence is TGTGCCAGCAGTGAGACAGCAACTAATGAAAAACTGTTTTTT. Encoded protein: CASSETATNEKLFF.

This rearrangement joins TRBV9 to TRBJ2-3; the D is unclear. Between the trimmed V and J ends, which lost 4 bases and 5 bases, there was a span of 8 bases. The CDR3 spans 12 residues. Germline CDR1 is SGDLS and CDR2 is YYNGEE. The CDR3 is CASSPVLDTQYF. As DNA, the CDR3 is TGTGCCAGCAGCCCCGTGTTAGATACGCAGTATTTT.

V gene TRBV10-3 combines with J gene TRBJ1-1; 7 nucleotides match TRBD1. With 4 bases clipped from V and 1 base from J, the junction kept 0 bases outside the gene matches. There are 13 residues in the CDR3. The germline V gene has CDR1 ENHRY and CDR2 SYGVKD. This chain's CDR3 is CAISGTGNTEAFF. The CDR3 bases are TGTGCCATCAGTGGGACAGGGAACACTGAAGCTTTCTTT.

V is TRBV11-3 and J is TRBJ2-1; the D gene is possibly TRBD2 (5 bases). The V gene lost 3 bases and the J gene lost 2 bases, with 11 bases spanning the gap. Germline lookup yields CDR1 SGHNT and CDR2 YENEEA. The CDR3 consists of 15 residues. CDR3 sequence (DNA): TGTGCCAGCAGCTTGGGAGAGGGCGCCTACAATGAGCAGTTCTTC. Translated, it gives CASSLGEGAYNEQFF.

The table lists this clone with a count of one. J is TRBJ1-6 and V is TRBV6-5; 10 bases match TRBD1. This CDR3 is 15 amino acids long. V dropped 7 bases and J dropped 7; count of bases not matched to a gene: 7. Per the germline V gene, CDR1 is MNHEY and CDR2 is SVGAGI. CDR3 in DNA: TGTGCCAGCATCCGGGACAGGGGCAGCAATTCACCCCTCCACTTT. Its translation: CASIRDRGSNSPLHF.

The chain joins TRBV7-2 to TRBJ2-7, with TRBD1 matching over 7 bases. There are 15 residues in the CDR3. J was trimmed by 3 bases and V by 1 base; bases with no gene match: 6. Germline-derived CDR1 and CDR2 are SGHTA and FQGNSA. The DNA of the CDR3 is TGTGCCAGCAGCTTAGGACCTACAGGGGTCTACGAGCAGTACTTC. Protein: CASSLGPTGVYEQYF.

CDR3 nucleotide sequence: TGTGCCAGCAGTTTAGGAGGGATCTATAATTCACCCCTCCACTTT. Residues: CASSLGGIYNSPLHF. The chain has TRBV28 and TRBJ1-6; D gene ambiguous. Germline assignment: CDR1 MDHEN and CDR2 SYDVKM. The CDR3 contains 15 residues. Trimming removed 2 bases from V and 3 bases from J, with 8 bases in between. Using reference TRBV28 and TRBJ1-6 for the parts outside the CDR3, the full variable domain is DVKVTQSSRYLVKRTGEKVFLECVQDMDHENMFWYRQDPGLGLRLIYFSYDVKMKEKGDIPEGYSVSREKKERFSLILESASTNQTSMYLCASSLGGIYNSPLHFGNGTRLTVT.

The rearrangement joins TRBV27 to TRBJ2-3, with D possibly TRBD1 on 7 matching bases. Between the trimmed V and J ends, which lost 2 bases and 1 base, there was a span of 13 bases. This CDR3 is built from 16 residues. Germline CDR1 and CDR2: MNHEY and SMNVEV (reference sequence). The CDR3, as DNA: TGTGCCAGCAGTTTAATCCAGGGGGGCGGCACAGATACGCAGTATTTT. Its translation is CASSLIQGGGTDTQYF.

The CDR3 is CASSITSGLPDTQYF. Written as DNA, the CDR3 is TGTGCCAGCAGCATAACTAGCGGTCTGCCAGATACGCAGTATTTT. This chain links TRBV11-2 with TRBJ2-3; TRBD2 agrees at 8 bases. Per the germline V gene, CDR1 is SGHAT and CDR2 is FQNNGV. The length of the CDR3 is 15 residues. Germline trimming cut 5 bases from V and 4 bases from J; bases unmatched to any gene: 8.

J is TRBJ1-2 and V is TRBV6-5, with D uncertain. Germline CDR1 MNHEY, CDR2 SVGAGI. This CDR3 region has 12 residues. Trimming cost V 4 bases and J 8 bases, with 11 bases left between them. CDR3 DNA: TGTGCCAGCAGTTCGACCCCGGGGGGCTACACCTTC. Translation: CASSSTPGGYTF.

The CDR3 is CASGLVLGSGGTGELFF. As DNA, the CDR3 is TGTGCTAGTGGTTTGGTACTCGGGAGTGGTGGCACCGGGGAGCTGTTTTTT. V is TRBV12-5 and J is TRBJ2-2, with D possibly being TRBD2 (6 bases). Per germline, CDR1 LGHNT and CDR2 FRNRAP. V was clipped by 0 bases and J by 4 bases, with 15 bases between them. The CDR3 is 17 amino acids.

The rearrangement links TRBV7-2 to TRBJ1-5, with a tentative D call TRBD1 (6 bases). The V and J ends lost 1 base and 3 bases respectively, with 10 bases between them. The CDR3 is 15 residues long. Germline V gene lookup returns CDR1 SGHTA and CDR2 FQGNSA. This CDR3 reads CASSLGGRTNQPQHF. The CDR3 coding sequence is TGTGCCAGCAGCTTAGGGGGGCGGACCAATCAGCCCCAGCATTTT.

The rearrangement joins TRBV5-1 to TRBJ1-6; D is uncertain. CDR1 is SGHRS, CDR2 YFSETQ, per germline. CDR3 length: 17 residues. Trimming cost V 4 bases and J 8 bases, with 22 bases left between them. The CDR3 sequence is CASSGAFSNDPDSPLHF. CDR3 DNA sequence: TGCGCCAGCAGCGGAGCGTTTTCAAATGACCCCGATTCACCCCTCCACTTT.

V and J are TRBV7-9 and TRBJ2-1; no firm D call. Germline CDR1 reads SEHNR; CDR2 reads FQNEAQ (reference sequence). The CDR3 is 16 residues long. V lost 1 base to trimming and J lost 0 bases, with 10 bases between them. The CDR3 spells CASSLEAASSYNEQFF. The CDR3 nucleotides read TGTGCCAGCAGCTTAGAGGCAGCGAGCTCCTACAATGAGCAGTTCTTC.

This chain connects TRBV9 to TRBJ1-1; 7 bases fit TRBD1. Looked up from germline, CDR1 is SGDLS and CDR2 is YYNGEE. The ends lost 4 bases at V and 4 bases at J; junction bases unmatched: 4. There are 13 residues in the CDR3. The CDR3 region has the DNA TGTGCCAGCAGCACCGGACAGGCCACTGAAGCTTTCTTT. It specifies CASSTGQATEAFF.

V and J are TRBV5-1 and TRBJ1-6, with 7 bases aligning to TRBD1. Germline assignment: CDR1 SGHRS and CDR2 YFSETQ. CDR3 length equals 16 residues. Trimming at V came to 0 bases and at J to 6 bases, leaving 6 bases not matched to a gene. The CDR3, as DNA: TGCGCCAGCAGCTTGGTGTCAGGGGGTCCTAATTCACCCCTCCACTTT. Protein sequence: CASSLVSGGPNSPLHF. The full variable domain, in which reference TRBV5-1 and TRBJ1-6 provide the parts outside the CDR3, is KAGVTQTPRYLIKTRGQQVTLSCSPISGHRSVSWYQQTPGQGLQFLFEYFSETQRNKGNFPGRFSGRQFSNSRSEMNVSTLELGDSALYLCASSLVSGGPNSPLHFGNGTRLTVT.

The chain uses TRBV7-2 and TRBJ2-3; no reliable D call. The CDR3 has 14 residues. CDR1 is SGHTA, CDR2 FQGNSA, per germline. The V and J ends lost 7 bases and 0 bases respectively, with 11 bases between them. CDR3 in amino acids: CASNLHPSTDTQYF. The CDR3, as DNA: TGTGCCAGCAACCTACATCCTAGCACAGATACGCAGTATTTT.

The chain links TRBV10-3 to TRBJ1-1, with 7 bases aligning to TRBD1. The CDR3 runs 12 residues. Per germline, CDR1 ENHRY and CDR2 SYGVKD. With V trimmed by 2 bases and J by 11 bases, 5 bases remained unmatched. In nucleotides, the CDR3 is TGTGCCATCAGTGAGAACAGGGGTCGGGCTTTCTTT. Amino acids: CAISENRGRAFF.

This clone has only one observation. The CDR3 loop reads CASSRDGGQETQYF. CDR3 nucleotide sequence: TGTGCCAGCAGTAGGGACGGGGGCCAAGAGACCCAGTACTTC. The V and J genes are TRBV6-6 and TRBJ2-5; D might be TRBD2 (6 bases). The length of the CDR3 is 14 residues. Trimming shortened V by 5 bases and J by 1 base, and 11 bases separated the two germline ends. Per germline, CDR1 MNHNY and CDR2 SVGAGI (reference sequence).

This chain connects TRBV24-1 to TRBJ1-2, with 9 bases lining up with TRBD1. The CDR3 runs 13 residues. V was clipped by 12 bases and J by 2 bases; unmatched bases: 6. The germline V gene has CDR1 KGHDR and CDR2 SFDVKD. CDR3 loop: CAGRDRENYGYTF. As DNA, the CDR3 is TGTGCCGGCCGGGACAGGGAAAACTATGGCTACACCTTC.

This clone was seen once. The V and J genes are TRBV28 and TRBJ2-3; TRBD2 matches at 15 bases. CDR3 length: 18 residues. Germline V gives CDR1 MDHEN, CDR2 SYDVKM. V trimming: 2 bases; J trimming: 4 bases; junction bases outside the gene matches: 7. For the CDR3, the DNA is TGTGCCAGCAGTTTAACCGGACTAGCGGGAGGGGAAGCAGATACGCAGTATTTT. Its protein is CASSLTGLAGGEADTQYF.

V gene TRBV5-1 combines with J gene TRBJ1-3; TRBD1 is a possible D gene (6 bases). Trimming pared 0 bases from V and 4 bases from J, leaving 11 bases between. This CDR3 contains 15 residues. CDR1 SGHRS and CDR2 YFSETQ come from the germline V gene. The CDR3 reads CASSLEAGAGNTIYF. CDR3 coding DNA: TGCGCCAGCAGCTTGGAGGCAGGGGCCGGAAACACCATATATTTT.

This rearrangement joins TRBV5-1 to TRBJ2-7; weak D call: TRBD2 (5 bases). CDR1 and CDR2 from the germline V gene are SGHRS and YFSETQ. The length of the CDR3 is 17 residues. The germline V and J ends were trimmed by 0 bases and 3 bases, with 19 bases remaining between them. In nucleotides, the CDR3 is TGCGCCAGCAGCTTGGAAGGGCGGGCCATGGTTGACTACGAGCAGTACTTC. It codes for CASSLEGRAMVDYEQYF.

The chain recombines TRBV7-6 with TRBJ2-5; D remains unclear. V was clipped by 6 bases and J by 4 bases, with 9 bases between them. CDR3 length: 12 amino acids. The germline gives CDR1 SGHVS, CDR2 FNYEAQ. CDR3 nucleotides: TGTGCCAGCAGTATTCATGGAGAGACCCAGTACTTC. Its protein is CASSIHGETQYF.

The gene calls are TRBV9 and TRBJ2-7; D may be TRBD1 (6 bases). V lost 0 bases to trimming and J lost 2 bases, with 9 bases between them. The CDR3 has 14 amino acids. Germline V gives CDR1 SGDLS, CDR2 YYNGEE. The CDR3 DNA is TGTGCCAGCAGCGTAGTGGACAGCGCCTACGAGCAGTACTTC. Translated: CASSVVDSAYEQYF.

The genes are TRBV2 and TRBJ1-3; weak D call: TRBD1 (5 bases). V lost 2 bases and J 1 base, leaving 9 bases between the germline ends. CDR1 is SNHLY, CDR2 FYNNEI, per germline. The CDR3 totals 15 residues. The CDR3 nucleotides are TGTGCCAGCAGTGAACTTAGGGGTTCTGGAAACACCATATATTTT. Translated, it gives CASSELRGSGNTIYF.

This chain joins TRBV5-4 and TRBJ2-2; TRBD2 might be the D (5 bases). CDR1 SGHNT and CDR2 YYREEE come from the germline V gene (reference sequence). The CDR3 runs 15 residues. Deletions cut 0 bases from V and 6 bases from J, with 12 bases between. The CDR3 sequence: CASSLEAVPSGELFF. The CDR3 bases are TGTGCCAGCAGCTTGGAAGCGGTCCCGTCCGGGGAGCTGTTTTTT.

This chain connects TRBV11-3 to TRBJ2-7; possible D gene TRBD2, 6 bases. This CDR3 has 18 amino acids. V lost 5 bases, J lost 5 bases, and 28 bases lay in between. Germline V gene data show CDR1 as SGHNT and CDR2 as YENEEA. The CDR3 here is CASSPRRRGKRIQDEQYF. CDR3 DNA: TGTGCCAGCAGCCCACGGAGGCGGGGAAAGCGGATCCAGGACGAGCAGTACTTC.

This sequence joins TRBV28 and TRBJ1-2; 11 positions agree with TRBD1. V lost 8 bases to trimming and J lost 6 bases; unmatched junction nucleotides: 11. The CDR3 has 15 residues. The germline V gene has CDR1 MDHEN and CDR2 SYDVKM. The CDR3 DNA reads as TGTGCCAGCTATTTCTACGGGACAGGGGGAAATGGCTACACCTTC. This codes for CASYFYGTGGNGYTF.